The subject of this entry is one T cell receptor beta chain. This specimen comes from a study of CD8+ T cells in alopecia areata. This CDR3 has 12 residues. Germline loops: CDR1 MNHEY, CDR2 SVGAGI. Trimming took 5 bases from V and 7 from J, leaving 12 bases between them. The treatment here: oral pan-JAK inhibitor, 5-10 mg twice daily. The authors extracted RNA and reverse transcribed it into cDNA as the sequencing template. Only in-frame clones appear in the TCRdb table, and some are missing; sequencing was by immunoSEQ multiplex PCR. The profile shows 130,000 or so clones, 70% to 90% of them singletons.

The source material was CD8+ T cells sorted from blood, sampled at week 4, from a patient treated with tofacitinib. The clonotype comes from a human donor with alopecia areata. This chain joins TRBV6-5 and TRBJ2-7; unclear D gene. CDR3 sequence (DNA): TGTGCCAGCAGTCCCGGGCTGGGGGAGCAGTACTTC. Translation gives CASSPGLGEQYF.